At least ten counts were recorded for the clone carrying this T cell receptor (beta chain). The antigen remains unidentified. CDR1 and CDR2 (germline): SGHAT, FQNNGV. CDR3 length: 16 amino acids. The V and J ends lost 5 bases and 5 bases respectively, with 22 bases between them. RNA transcripts were the source from which TCR beta CDR3 regions were amplified. First-round RT-PCR employed HTBI primers, with a second-round multiplex PCR after it. TCRdb itself ran the multiplex PCR reads through MiXCR, one entry per CDR3 protein. The sample has about 400,000 distinct CDR3 sequences; 15% to 17% are singletons. This entry comes from a study of Graves' ophthalmopathy and Graves' hyperthyroidism. Whole-study results and caveats: A model built from 13 signatures distinguished ophthalmopathy from stable hyperthyroidism with around 91% sensitivity and 81.08% specificity.

Patients in the hyperthyroidism group, adults aged 18 to 65, were newly diagnosed, under 2 months' duration. Clinicians made diagnoses from clinical symptoms, serum thyroxine, TRAb, thyroid ultrasound and orbital computed tomography. Fresh peripheral blood, 10 ml, was the PBMC source. The sample consisted of peripheral blood. The TCR originated in a woman aged 18-29 years with stable Graves' hyperthyroidism. The chain has TRBV11-2 and TRBJ2-7; tentatively, D is TRBD2 (7 bases). The CDR3 bases are TGTGCCAGCAGCCCCAGGCGGCGGGGGCAGAGGAACGAGCAGTACTTC. It specifies CASSPRRRGQRNEQYF.